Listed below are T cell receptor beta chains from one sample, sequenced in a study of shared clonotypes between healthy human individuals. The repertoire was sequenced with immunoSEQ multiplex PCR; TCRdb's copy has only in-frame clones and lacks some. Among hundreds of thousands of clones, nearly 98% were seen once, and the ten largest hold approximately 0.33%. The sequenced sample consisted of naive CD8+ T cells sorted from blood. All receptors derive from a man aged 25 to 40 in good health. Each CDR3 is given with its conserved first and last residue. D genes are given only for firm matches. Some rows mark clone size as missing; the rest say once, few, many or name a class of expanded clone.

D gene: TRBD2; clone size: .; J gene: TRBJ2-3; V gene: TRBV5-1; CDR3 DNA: TGCGCCAGCAGCTTGGTTAGCGGGAGCACAGATACGCAGTATTTT; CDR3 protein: CASSLVSGSTDTQYF
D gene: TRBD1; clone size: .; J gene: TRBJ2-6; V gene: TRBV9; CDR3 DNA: TGTGCCAGCAGCGTAGTAGTCGGACAGGGTAGCTCTGGGGCCAACGTCCTGACTTTC; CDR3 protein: CASSVVVGQGSSGANVLTF
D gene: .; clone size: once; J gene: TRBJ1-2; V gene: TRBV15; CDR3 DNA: TGTGCCACCAGCAGAAGTAAACTAGGGGACGGCTACACCTTC; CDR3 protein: CATSRSKLGDGYTF
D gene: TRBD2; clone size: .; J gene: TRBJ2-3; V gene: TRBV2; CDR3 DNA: TGTGCCAGCAGAATAGCGGGAGGGTCCACAGATACGCAGTATTTT; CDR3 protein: CASRIAGGSTDTQYF
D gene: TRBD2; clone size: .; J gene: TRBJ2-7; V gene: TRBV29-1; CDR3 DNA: TGCAGCGCAAAAGTAGCGGGAGGTATCGAGCAGTACTTC; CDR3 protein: CSAKVAGGIEQYF
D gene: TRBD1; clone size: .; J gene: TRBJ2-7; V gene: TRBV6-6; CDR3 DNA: TGTGCCAGCCGCCCTAGTGACAGGGGCTACGAGCAGTACTTC; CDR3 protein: CASRPSDRGYEQYF
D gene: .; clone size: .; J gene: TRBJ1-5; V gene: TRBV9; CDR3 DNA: TGTGCCAGCAGCGTAGGGTGGGGTTCGGGACAGCCCCAGCATTTT; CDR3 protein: CASSVGWGSGQPQHF
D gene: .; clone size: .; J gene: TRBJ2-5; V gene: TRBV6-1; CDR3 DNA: TGTGCCAGCAGTGAGGAGCGACAAGAGACCCAGTACTTC; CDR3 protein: CASSEERQETQYF
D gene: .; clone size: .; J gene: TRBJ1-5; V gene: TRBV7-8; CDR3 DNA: TGTGCCAGCAGCTTAGCTAGGCAGACCTATAGCAATCAGCCCCAGCATTTT; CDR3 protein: CASSLARQTYSNQPQHF
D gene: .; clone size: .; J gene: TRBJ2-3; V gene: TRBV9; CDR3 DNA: TGTGCCAGCAGCGCGGCGGTCACAGATACGCAGTATTTT; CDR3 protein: CASSAAVTDTQYF
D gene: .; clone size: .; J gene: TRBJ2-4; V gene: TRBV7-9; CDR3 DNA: TGTGCCAGCAGCTTAGCTCAGGAGGGCCAAGACAAAAACATTCAGTACTTC; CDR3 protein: CASSLAQEGQDKNIQYF
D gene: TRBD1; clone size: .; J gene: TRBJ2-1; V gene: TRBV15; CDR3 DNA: TGTGCCACCAGCAGATCCACCAACGACAGGGGACCGTTCTTC; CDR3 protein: CATSRSTNDRGPFF
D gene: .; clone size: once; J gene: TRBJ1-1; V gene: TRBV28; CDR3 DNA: TGTGCCAGCAGTTTATCCGGGCCCAACACTGAAGCTTTCTTT; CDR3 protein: CASSLSGPNTEAFF
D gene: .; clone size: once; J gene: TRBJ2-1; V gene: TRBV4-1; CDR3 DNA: TGCGCCAGCAGCCAAGTAAAGCTAGCCTACAATGAGCAGTTCTTC; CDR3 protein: CASSQVKLAYNEQFF
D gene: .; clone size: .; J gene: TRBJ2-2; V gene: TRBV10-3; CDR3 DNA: TGTGCCATCAGTGAGGGGGGTTACGGACAGGAGCTGTTTTTT; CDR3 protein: CAISEGGYGQELFF
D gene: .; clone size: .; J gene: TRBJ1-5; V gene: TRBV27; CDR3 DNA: TGTGCCAGCAGAACAGGGCTTAGCAATCAGCCCCAGCATTTT; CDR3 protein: CASRTGLSNQPQHF
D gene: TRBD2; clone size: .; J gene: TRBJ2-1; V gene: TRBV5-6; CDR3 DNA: TGTGCCAGCAGCTTCCTTACTAGCGGGAGAGGTAATGAGCAGTTCTTC; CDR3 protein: CASSFLTSGRGNEQFF
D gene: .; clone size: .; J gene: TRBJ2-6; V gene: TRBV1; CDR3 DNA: TGCACCAGCAGCAGTGCACAAAGTCGGGCCAACGTCCTGACTTTC; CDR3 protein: CTSSSAQSRANVLTF
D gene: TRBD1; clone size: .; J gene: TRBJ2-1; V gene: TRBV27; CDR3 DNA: TGTGCCAGCAGTTTCTACCAGACAGGGTCCAGCGTCTACAATGAGCAGTTCTTC; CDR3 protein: CASSFYQTGSSVYNEQFF
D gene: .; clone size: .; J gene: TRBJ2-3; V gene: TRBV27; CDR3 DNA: TGTGCCAGCAGTTCCGAGGGGTTGGGAGATACGCAGTATTTT; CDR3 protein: CASSSEGLGDTQYF
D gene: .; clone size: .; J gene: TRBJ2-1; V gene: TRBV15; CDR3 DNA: TGTGCCACCAGTTGGGCGCGACAGTCGTTCTATGAGCAGTTCTTC; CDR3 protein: CATSWARQSFYEQFF
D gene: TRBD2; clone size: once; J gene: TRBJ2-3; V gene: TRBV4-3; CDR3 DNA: TGCGCCAGCAGCCAAGATTGGGGACTAGCAACCGTGAAAGGTACGCAGTATTTT; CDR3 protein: CASSQDWGLATVKGTQYF
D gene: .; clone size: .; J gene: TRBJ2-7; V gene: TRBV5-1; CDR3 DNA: TGCGCCAGCAGCTTGGTGGAGCGCTACGAGCAGTACTTC; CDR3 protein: CASSLVERYEQYF
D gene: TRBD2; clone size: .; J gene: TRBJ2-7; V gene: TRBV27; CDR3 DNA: TGTGCCAGCAGTTCCTCTAGCGGGAGAGGGGACTACGAGCAGTACTTC; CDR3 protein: CASSSSSGRGDYEQYF
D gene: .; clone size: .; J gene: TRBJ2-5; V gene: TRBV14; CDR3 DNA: TGTGCCAGCAGCCCTCGTGCGTGGGGGCAAGAGACCCAGTACTTC; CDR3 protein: CASSPRAWGQETQYF
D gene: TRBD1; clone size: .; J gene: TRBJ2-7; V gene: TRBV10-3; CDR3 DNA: TGTGCCATCAGTCGGACAGGGGGGCACGAGCAGTACTTC; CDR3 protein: CAISRTGGHEQYF
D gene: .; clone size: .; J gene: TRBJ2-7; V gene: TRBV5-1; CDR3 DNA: TGCGCCAGCAGCTTGGCTTCGGGCTCGGGGGAGCAGTACTTC; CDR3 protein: CASSLASGSGEQYF
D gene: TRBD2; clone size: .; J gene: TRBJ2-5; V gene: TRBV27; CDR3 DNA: TGTGCCAGCAGTTCCCCTTTGGCCGCGGGAGGCCAAGAGACCCAGTACTTC; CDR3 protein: CASSSPLAAGGQETQYF
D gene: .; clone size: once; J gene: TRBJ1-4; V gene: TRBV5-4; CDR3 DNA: TGTGCCAGCAGCTTTCGTGGCGGAAATAATGAAAAACTGTTTTTT; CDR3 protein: CASSFRGGNNEKLFF
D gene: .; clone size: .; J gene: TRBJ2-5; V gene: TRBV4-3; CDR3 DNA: TGCGCCAGCAGCCAAGATGGCGTTAAGAAAGAGACCCAGTACTTC; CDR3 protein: CASSQDGVKKETQYF
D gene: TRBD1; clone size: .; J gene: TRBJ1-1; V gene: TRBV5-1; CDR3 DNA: TGCGCCAGCAGCTTGGGTACAGGGGAGAACACTGAAGCTTTCTTT; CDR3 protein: CASSLGTGENTEAFF
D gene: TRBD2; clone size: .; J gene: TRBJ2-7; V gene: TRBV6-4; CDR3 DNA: TGTGCCAGCAGTGACAGGCTCGTACTAGCGGGAGGAAGCTCCTACGAGCAGTACTTC; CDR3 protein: CASSDRLVLAGGSSYEQYF
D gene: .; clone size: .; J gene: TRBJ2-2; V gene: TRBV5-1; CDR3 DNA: TGCGCCAGCACGTTTAGGAGTGACACCGGGGAGCTGTTTTTT; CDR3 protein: CASTFRSDTGELFF
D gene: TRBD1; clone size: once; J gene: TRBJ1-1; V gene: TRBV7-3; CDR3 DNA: TGTGCCAGCAGCTTGACAGGGGGGAGGACTGAAGCTTTCTTT; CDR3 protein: CASSLTGGRTEAFF
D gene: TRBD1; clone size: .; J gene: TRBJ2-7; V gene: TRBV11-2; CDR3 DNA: TGTGCCAGCAGCTCGTCCGGGACAGGGAAATACGAGCAGTACTTC; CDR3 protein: CASSSSGTGKYEQYF
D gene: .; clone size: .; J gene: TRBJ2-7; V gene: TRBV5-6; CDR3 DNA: TGTGCCAGCAGCTTGCAGGGGTTTAGCGACGAGCAGTACTTC; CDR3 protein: CASSLQGFSDEQYF
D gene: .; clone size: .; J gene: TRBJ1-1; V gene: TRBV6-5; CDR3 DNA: TGTGCCAGCAGTGATACACCAGGGAACACTGAAGCTTTCTTT; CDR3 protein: CASSDTPGNTEAFF
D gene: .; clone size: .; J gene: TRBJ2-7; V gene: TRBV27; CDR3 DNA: TGTGCCAGCAGTTTGGGGAATTACTACGAGCAGTACTTC; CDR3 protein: CASSLGNYYEQYF
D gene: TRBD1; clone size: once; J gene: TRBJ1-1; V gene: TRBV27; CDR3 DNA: TGTGCCAGCAGTCCCACATCCCTTCATACAGGGGCCGAAGCTTTCTTT; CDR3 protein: CASSPTSLHTGAEAFF
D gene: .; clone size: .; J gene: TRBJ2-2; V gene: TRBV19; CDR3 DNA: TGTGCCAGTGAATCGTACGCCGGGGAGCTGTTTTTT; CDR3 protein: CASESYAGELFF
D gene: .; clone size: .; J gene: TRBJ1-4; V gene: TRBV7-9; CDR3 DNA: TGTGCCAGCTCCAGTGCAACTAATGAAAAACTGTTTTTT; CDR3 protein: CASSSATNEKLFF
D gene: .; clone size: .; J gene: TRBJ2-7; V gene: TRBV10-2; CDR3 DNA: TGCGCCAGCAGTGAAGCTTACGAGCAGTACTTC; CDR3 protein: CASSEAYEQYF
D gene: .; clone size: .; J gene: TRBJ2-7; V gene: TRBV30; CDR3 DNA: TGTGCCTGGAGTGGGGGTTCCTACGAGCAGTACTTC; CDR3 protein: CAWSGGSYEQYF
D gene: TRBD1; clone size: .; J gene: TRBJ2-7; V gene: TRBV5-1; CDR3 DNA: TGCGCCAGCAGCTTACCCCGGGACAGGGGTATAAGCGAGCAGTACTTC; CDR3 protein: CASSLPRDRGISEQYF
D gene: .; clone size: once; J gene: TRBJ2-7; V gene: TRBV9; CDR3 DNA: TGTGCCAGCAGCGTAGAAAGGGGGAGCTCCTACGAGCAGTACTTC; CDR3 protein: CASSVERGSSYEQYF
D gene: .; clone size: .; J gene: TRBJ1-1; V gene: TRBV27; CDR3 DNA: TGTGCCAGCAGTCGGGGGGGCACTGAAGCTTTCTTT; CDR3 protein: CASSRGGTEAFF
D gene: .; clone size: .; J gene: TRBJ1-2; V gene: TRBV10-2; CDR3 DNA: TGCGCCAGCAGTGAGTCGAATTCTTGGGGCTACACCTTC; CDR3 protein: CASSESNSWGYTF
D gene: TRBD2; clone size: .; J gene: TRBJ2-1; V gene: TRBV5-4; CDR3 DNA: TGTGCCAGCAGCTTCGCGGGAGGGCCAATTCCGTTCTTC; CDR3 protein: CASSFAGGPIPFF
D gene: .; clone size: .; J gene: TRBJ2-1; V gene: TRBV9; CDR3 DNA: TGTGCCAGCACGGCAGGGGAACCCAATGAGCAGTTCTTC; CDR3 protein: CASTAGEPNEQFF
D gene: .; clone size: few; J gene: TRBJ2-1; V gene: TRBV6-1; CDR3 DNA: TGTGCCAGCAGTCTTGGCGGGACGGTTGGTGAGCAGTTCTTC; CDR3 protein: CASSLGGTVGEQFF
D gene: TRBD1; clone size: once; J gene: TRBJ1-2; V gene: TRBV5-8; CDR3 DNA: TGTGCCAGCAGCTCCCGGGACAGGGACTTTATGGATGGCTACACCTTC; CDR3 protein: CASSSRDRDFMDGYTF
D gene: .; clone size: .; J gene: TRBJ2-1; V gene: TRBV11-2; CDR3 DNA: TGTGCCAGCAGCTTGATTGTTTCCTTCCCGGGGGACACCTACAATGAGCAGTTCTTC; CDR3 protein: CASSLIVSFPGDTYNEQFF
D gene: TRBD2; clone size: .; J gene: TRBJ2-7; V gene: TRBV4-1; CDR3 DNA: TGCGCCAGCAGCGAGACTAGCGGGTTAGCTTACGAGCAGTACTTC; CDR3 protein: CASSETSGLAYEQYF
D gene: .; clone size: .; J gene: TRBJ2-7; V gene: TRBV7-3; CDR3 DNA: TGTGCCAGCAGCTCCCAAGGTGGCGAGCAGTACTTC; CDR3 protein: CASSSQGGEQYF
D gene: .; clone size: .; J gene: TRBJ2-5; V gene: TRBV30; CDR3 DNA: TGTGCCTGGAGTAGGCAGGGGATTGGGACCCAGTACTTC; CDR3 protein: CAWSRQGIGTQYF
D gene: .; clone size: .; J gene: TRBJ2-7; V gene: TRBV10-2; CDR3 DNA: TGCGCCAGCTCCGGGCCTTACGAGCAGTACTTC; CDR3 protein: CASSGPYEQYF
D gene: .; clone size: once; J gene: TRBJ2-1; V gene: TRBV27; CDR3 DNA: TGTGCCAGCAGTTTCATCGGCTCCTACAATGAGCAGTTCTTC; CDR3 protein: CASSFIGSYNEQFF
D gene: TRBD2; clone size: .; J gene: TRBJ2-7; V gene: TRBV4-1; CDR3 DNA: TGCGCCAGCAGCAGTGTTAGCGGGAGTTACGAGCAGTACTTC; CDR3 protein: CASSSVSGSYEQYF
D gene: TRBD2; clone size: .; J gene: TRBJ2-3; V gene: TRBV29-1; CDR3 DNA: TGCAGCGCTATCTGGGCGGGAGGGTCAGATACGCAGTATTTT; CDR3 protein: CSAIWAGGSDTQYF
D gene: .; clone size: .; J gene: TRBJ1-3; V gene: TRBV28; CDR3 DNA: TGTGCCAGCAGTCGATTCACCACCTTCTCTGGAAACACCATATATTTT; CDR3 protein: CASSRFTTFSGNTIYF